This T cell receptor (beta chain) was sequenced in a study of T cells in Graves' hyperthyroidism and ophthalmopathy. As for the study in general: Initial diagnosis, before any treatment, was when peripheral blood was collected.

The study, taken as a whole, reports: A median around 6.8 months before onset, the model predicted ophthalmopathy.

This clonotype was observed a handful of times. Its antigen is not identified. Patients between 18 and 65 years old had hyperthyroidism, newly diagnosed and lasting under 2 months. Investigators excluded patients with uncontrolled infection, other autoimmune disease, pregnancy or lactation. This CDR3 is built from 14 residues. Deletions cut 4 bases from V and 0 bases from J, with 11 bases between. Per germline, CDR1 SGHNT and CDR2 YYREEE (reference sequence). RNA transcripts gave rise to amplified TCR beta CDR3 regions. When the TCR CDR3 underwent first-round RT-PCR, the HTBI primer set was used. TCRdb analysed the multiplex PCR reads with MiXCR anew, one entry per CDR3 protein. The repertoire includes some 180,000 distinct CDR3 sequences, about 17% of them detected once, and roughly 32% sits in the top ten.

This receptor was obtained from a woman in her forties or fifties with Graves' hyperthyroidism. V gene TRBV5-4 combines with J gene TRBJ2-7, with no clear D. The material sequenced was blood. The CDR3 DNA sequence: TGTGCCAGCAGCCCTTCTGAGAGCTCCTACGAGCAGTACTTC. It translates to CASSPSESSYEQYF.